This TCR beta chain was retrieved from a study of T cell repertoires in cytomegalovirus infection. Study-wide background: Matching HLA type and CMV infection were both indicated by public TCR beta signatures. Study observations and caveats: Carriage of CMV together with the relevant HLA was identifiable through cumulative public TCR beta family frequency. The ex vivo response was dominated by HLA-C-restricted CMV-specific TCR beta clonotypes.

Each CDR3 protein is one row after TCRdb ran MiXCR on the reads. The table lists about 360,000 distinct CDR3 sequences, roughly 20% of them singletons. Of note for this clonotype: Its antigen is unknown. This sequence may be a read error, since a much larger clone differs from it by one base.

Sequenced: PBMCs. This TCR was sampled from a human donor in good health (CMV status not recorded). Some clones in this sample may be carry-over from other donors' samples.

As DNA, the CDR3 is TGTGCCAGCAGCGGACAGGGGGCGAACACTGAAGCTTTCTTT. Residues: CASSGQGANTEAFF. This rearrangement joins TRBV12-3 or TRBV12-4 to TRBJ1-1; the match to TRBD1 covers 11 bases. CDR3 size: 14 residues. V was clipped by 6 bases and J by 1 base; unmatched bases: 1.